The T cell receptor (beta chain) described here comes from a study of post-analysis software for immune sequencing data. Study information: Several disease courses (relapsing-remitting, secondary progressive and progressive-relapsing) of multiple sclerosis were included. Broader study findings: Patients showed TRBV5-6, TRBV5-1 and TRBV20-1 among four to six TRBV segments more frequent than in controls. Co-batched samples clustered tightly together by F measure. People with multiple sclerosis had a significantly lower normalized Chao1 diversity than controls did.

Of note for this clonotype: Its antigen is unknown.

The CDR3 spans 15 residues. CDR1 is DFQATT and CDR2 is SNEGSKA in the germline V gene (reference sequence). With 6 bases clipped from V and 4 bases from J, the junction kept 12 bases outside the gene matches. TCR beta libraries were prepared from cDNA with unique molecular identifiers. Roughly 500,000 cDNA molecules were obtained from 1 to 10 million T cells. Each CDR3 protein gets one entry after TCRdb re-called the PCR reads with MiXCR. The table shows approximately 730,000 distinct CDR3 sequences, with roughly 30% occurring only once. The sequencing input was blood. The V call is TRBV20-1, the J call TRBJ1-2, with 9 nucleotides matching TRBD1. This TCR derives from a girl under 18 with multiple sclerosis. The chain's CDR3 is CSALGQGVSSYGYTF. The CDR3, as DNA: TGCAGTGCACTGGGACAGGGTGTTTCTTCCTATGGCTACACCTTC.